Sequencing of this T cell receptor (beta chain) was carried out in a study of T cell responses to AZD1222 COVID-19 vaccine (dated by TCRdb to the early 2020s). About the full investigation: A total of 233 trial participants underwent TCR sequencing, of whom roughly 210 received two doses of AZD1222 and about 25 received two doses of the MenACWY control vaccine. Enrollment into the trials was organized by age into subgroups of 18-55, 56-69 and 70-plus years, and those subgroups contained roughly 140, 27 and 60 TCR-sequenced participants, respectively.

V loses 4 bases of germline sequence and J loses 4 bases, and the interval between the two ends is 8 bases. Counted from cysteine to phenylalanine, this CDR3 has 13 amino acids. CDR3 DNA is the only sequence kept; it has 39 bases, read in frame from the first base. From a lookup of the germline V gene, CDR1 and CDR2 are KGHSY and FQNENV. The paper's findings and limits, for the study overall: The 56-69-year group was small, and its depth increase did not reach significance, likely because of low power. After two AZD1222 doses, spike-specific TCR breadth and depth were significantly higher than at day 0 and than in MenACWY recipients. No day 14 peak-response samples were available, so repertoires were characterized only after the peak T cell response. Conclusions about previously exposed vaccinees were limited because only a handful of AZD1222 recipients were SARS-CoV-2 seropositive at baseline. Epitopes outside the regions mutated in the B.1.351 and B.1.1.7 variants were reportedly recognized by nearly half of the unique spike-specific TCRs. The whole spike protein was spanned by vaccine-associated CD4 TCRs, and dominant responses were seen in regions 160-218 and 743-854. Participants were mostly white British and included more females than males, and it was suggested by the authors that clonal diversity may have been underestimated.

As for this clone: This clone's antigen is unknown. No quality values exist for individual bases; no much larger clone is one base distant.

The CDR3 regions of human TCRbeta chains were analyzed by immunosequencing. In the original analysis: Repertoire TCRs were checked for matches against a reference library of SARS-CoV-2-specific TCRs that had been generated using the MIRA antigen-specificity platform. Breadth was defined as the fraction of unique TCRs that were SARS-CoV-2-associated, and depth was defined as the fraction of total T cells that were SARS-CoV-2-associated. Each spike-specific TCR was assigned to its reactive spike region and to a CD4 or CD8 class using the MIRA data. Log10-transformed breadth and depth values were compared by one-way ANOVA with Sidak's multiple comparisons tests. TCRdb took over this immuneACCESS table, retaining in-frame rearrangements with V and J assigned. Such tables are incomplete; in checked studies, under half of the missing clones stem from an unresolved V gene, and the remainder is unexplained. D and trimming come from the DNA, and the V and J calls and clone size come from that table. This sample is represented by 35,000 to 50,000 clones; about 82% of them were singletons. Approximately 21% of the sample is taken by the ten largest.

The sample's time point label, in plain terms: about 28 days (+/-7) after the second vaccine dose. In light of the paper, this sample's treatment or condition label describes: meningococcal conjugate vaccine given as trial control. Vaccinee samples came from UK trials COV001 and COV002, including a single-blind randomized controlled phase 2/3 trial of AZD1222 (ChAdOx1 nCoV-19) in healthy adults. For TCRbeta chain sequencing, PBMC samples were collected from trial participants at day 0 and at day 28 after the second dose. Recombination linked TRBV16 to TRBJ1-5; matching of 5 bases hints at TRBD1 as the D gene. The specimen was peripheral blood, collected 28 days after the second dose of the MenACWY control vaccine. The sequence was collected from an adult who received the MenACWY meningococcal vaccine as a control. The CDR3 protein: CASSLWGNQPQHF. The DNA reads TGTGCCAGCAGCCTCTGGGGGAATCAGCCCCAGCATTTT.